One sample yielded the 20 T cell receptor beta chains listed below, sequenced in a study of T cell responses to AZD1222 COVID-19 vaccine (dated by TCRdb to the early 2020s). The method was the immunoSEQ multiplex PCR assay. TCRdb took over this immuneACCESS table, retaining in-frame rearrangements with V and J assigned. Such tables are incomplete; in checked studies, under half of the missing clones stem from an unresolved V gene, and the remainder is unexplained. The sample table shows 110,000 to 150,000 clones, and 70% to 90% are seen once. Less than 9.5% of the sample goes to the ten largest clones. According to the study, the label for this sample's time point signals: baseline before first vaccination. Specimen: peripheral blood, collected on day 0 of AZD1222 vaccination. The receptors derive from an adult in good health.

This chain uses TRBV28 with TRBJ2-7, with a tentative D call TRBD2 (7 bases). The CDR3 is made up of 15 amino acids. V lost 11 bases and J 6 bases, leaving 26 bases between the germline ends. Germline CDR1 MDHEN, CDR2 SYDVKM. For the CDR3, the DNA is TGTGCCGGGGGGGGCCTAGGTGCCCGCCTAGGCGAGCAGTACTTC. Its protein product is CAGGGLGARLGEQYF.

V is TRBV19 and J is TRBJ2-7; 8 nucleotides line up with TRBD2. The trim removed 5 bases at V and 7 bases at J, leaving 13 bases unmatched. Germline CDR1 reads LNHDA; CDR2 reads SQIVND (reference sequence). CDR3 size: 15 residues. CDR3 protein: CASSPGGVSPGEQYF. In nucleotides, the CDR3 is TGTGCCAGTAGTCCCGGGGGGGTAAGCCCGGGAGAGCAGTACTTC.

This chain links TRBV20-1 with TRBJ2-1; maybe TRBD2 (7 bases). CDR1 is DFQATT and CDR2 is SNEGSKA in the germline V gene (reference sequence). The CDR3 is made up of 11 amino acids. V lost 7 bases and J lost 9, with 13 bases in between. The CDR3 nucleotides read TGCAGTGTACAAGGGGGGGGTGAGCAGTTCTTC. Translated, it gives CSVQGGGEQFF.

V is TRBV7-7 and J is TRBJ2-3; 10 nucleotides line up with TRBD2. The germline V gene encodes CDR1 SSHAT and CDR2 FNYEAQ (reference sequence). CDR3 length equals 15 residues. Unmatched junction bases numbered 5, after V lost 4 bases and J lost 4 bases. The CDR3 loop is CASSSQSGGADTQYF. In nucleotides, the CDR3 is TGTGCCAGCAGCTCCCAAAGCGGGGGGGCAGATACGCAGTATTTT.

The chain joins TRBV4-2 to TRBJ1-5; D might be TRBD1 (5 bases). Trimming cost V 0 bases and J 6 bases, with 18 bases left between them. The germline gives CDR1 LGHNA, CDR2 YNFKEQ. The CDR3 totals 17 residues. DNA of the CDR3: TGTGCCAGCAGCCAAGATTGGGGCAGGGATGGGGGTCAGCCCCAGCATTTT. Translated: CASSQDWGRDGGQPQHF.

This clone was picked up a small number of times. The chain carries TRBV28 and TRBJ2-2; 7 bases match TRBD1. Per germline, CDR1 MDHEN and CDR2 SYDVKM. This CDR3 comprises 16 residues. Trimming cost V 2 bases and J 4 bases; bases outside gene matches: 7. As DNA, the CDR3 is TGTGCCAGCAGTTTAGAGGGGGCGCCTGGCACCGGGGAGCTGTTTTTT. Residues: CASSLEGAPGTGELFF. The full variable domain, with the rest looked up from reference TRBV28 and TRBJ2-2, is DVKVTQSSRYLVKRTGEKVFLECVQDMDHENMFWYRQDPGLGLRLIYFSYDVKMKEKGDIPEGYSVSREKKERFSLILESASTNQTSMYLCASSLEGAPGTGELFFGEGSRLTVL.

The CDR3 coding sequence is TGCGCCAGCAGCCAAAGGTGGAACAGGGGGCAAGAGACCCAGTACTTC. It encodes CASSQRWNRGQETQYF. The chain carries TRBV4-1 and TRBJ2-5; 8 bases map to TRBD1. Germline V gives CDR1 MGHRA, CDR2 YSYEKL. There are 16 residues in the CDR3. V gave up 2 bases and J gave up 2 bases; unmatched junction bases: 7.

The rearrangement links TRBV25-1 to TRBJ1-2, with 9 bases fitting TRBD1. CDR1 and CDR2 from the germline V gene are MGHDK and SYGVNS. With 8 bases clipped from V and 5 bases from J, the junction kept 12 bases outside the gene matches. The CDR3 is made up of 15 amino acids. The CDR3 coding sequence is TGTGCCAGCCCCTCCCGATGGGACAGGGAGTATGGCTACACCTTC. It translates to CASPSRWDREYGYTF.

The gene calls are TRBV21-1 and TRBJ2-5; the tabulated D call, TRBD2, remains unverified against the DNA. TRBV21-1 is a listed pseudogene. The CDR3 has 14 amino acids. For the CDR3, the DNA is TGTGCCACCTCACTAGCGGGGCGGCTAGAGACCCAGTACTTC. Encoded protein: CATSLAGRLETQYF.

This chain connects TRBV27 to TRBJ2-7; D gene ambiguous. Trimming removed 3 bases from V and 7 bases from J, with 13 bases in between. The CDR3 length is 13 residues. Germline CDR1 MNHEY, CDR2 SMNVEV (reference sequence). In nucleotides, the CDR3 is TGTGCCAGCAGTTTCCTGACTCAAGGGGAGCAGTACTTC. Its translation is CASSFLTQGEQYF.

The chain is built from TRBV27 and TRBJ2-7; D possibly corresponds to TRBD2 (5 bases). The germline CDR1 and CDR2 sequences are MNHEY and SMNVEV (reference sequence). V was shortened by 5 bases and J by 5 bases, with 16 bases between the two germline ends. The CDR3 is 14 amino acids. The CDR3 loop reads CASSLTLASDEQYF. The CDR3 DNA reads as TGTGCCAGCAGTCTGACTCTAGCATCCGACGAGCAGTACTTC.

V and J are TRBV11-1 and TRBJ2-1, with 7 bases identical to TRBD2. CDR1 SGHAT and CDR2 FQDESV come from the germline V gene (reference sequence). The CDR3 is 15 residues long. V shed 5 bases, J shed 4 bases, and the junction held 8 bases outside the gene matches. CDR3 sequence reads: CASSPREGVYNEQFF. CDR3 bases: TGTGCCAGCAGCCCCAGGGAGGGAGTTTACAATGAGCAGTTCTTC.

This chain connects TRBV24-1 to TRBJ2-2; 8 bases agree with TRBD1. J gave up 5 bases and V 4 bases, and 8 bases lay outside the gene matches. Germline loops: CDR1 KGHDR, CDR2 SFDVKD. The CDR3 is 16 amino acids. In DNA form, the CDR3 reads TGTGCCACCAGTGAACCTGGACAGGGTAATACCGGGGAGCTGTTTTTT. Translated, it gives CATSEPGQGNTGELFF.

Only one count was recorded for this clone. The chain links TRBV5-1 to TRBJ1-2, with TRBD1 matching over 7 bases. The CDR3 has 14 residues. Germline V lookup: CDR1 SGHRS, CDR2 YFSETQ. J lost 4 bases, V lost 1 base, and 4 bases had no gene match. Here the CDR3 DNA reads TGCGCCAGCAGCTTGTTACAGGGGACCTATGGCTACACCTTC. Translating gives CASSLLQGTYGYTF.

The chain combines TRBV28 with TRBJ1-4; D perhaps matches TRBD1 (5 bases). V was clipped by 7 bases and J by 3 bases, with 6 bases between them. CDR1 MDHEN and CDR2 SYDVKM come from the germline V gene. This CDR3 spans 12 amino acids. The chain's CDR3 is CASTRANEKLFF. The CDR3 coding sequence is TGTGCCAGCACCAGGGCTAATGAAAAACTGTTTTTT.

V usage is TRBV30 and J usage is TRBJ2-5, with 7 positions matching TRBD2. The CDR3 is 14 residues long. V trimming: 5 bases; J trimming: 2 bases; junction bases outside the gene matches: 8. Germline V gene lookup returns CDR1 GTSNPN and CDR2 SVGIG (reference sequence). Written as DNA, the CDR3 is TGTGCCTGGGGGCCGGGACTACAACAAGAGACCCAGTACTTC. Residues: CAWGPGLQQETQYF. Complete variable domain (other parts from reference TRBV30 and TRBJ2-5): SQTIHQWPATLVQPVGSPLSLECTVEGTSNPNLYWYRQAAGRGLQLLFYSVGIGQISSEVPQNLSASRPQDRQFILSSKKLLLSDSGFYLCAWGPGLQQETQYFGPGTRLLVL.

CDR3 coding DNA: TGTGCCAGCACAGGGGGGGGGACAGTCTATGGCTACACCTTC. It is translated as CASTGGGTVYGYTF. J is TRBJ1-2 and V is TRBV7-2, with 7 bases that match TRBD1. Germline CDR1 reads SGHTA; CDR2 reads FQGNSA. This CDR3 is built from 14 residues. The J segment lost 4 bases and the V segment lost 7 bases, leaving 9 bases of the junction unmatched.

This chain's CDR3 is CASRRGGNEQFF. The CDR3 DNA reads TGTGCCAGCAGGCGGGGAGGAAATGAGCAGTTCTTC. This rearrangement joins TRBV2 to TRBJ2-1; tentatively, D is TRBD2 (6 bases). Germline V gene sequence: CDR1 SNHLY, CDR2 FYNNEI. The CDR3 loop spans 12 amino acids. The V gene lost 6 bases and the J gene lost 7 bases, with 10 bases spanning the gap.

The chain uses TRBV15 and TRBJ1-1; D gene ambiguous. Trimming took 11 bases from V and 2 from J, leaving 15 bases between them. Per the germline V gene, CDR1 is LNHNV and CDR2 is YYDKDF (reference sequence). The CDR3 has 13 amino acids. CDR3 sequence reads: CASTPRSNTEAFF. In nucleotides, the CDR3 is TGTGCCTCCACTCCGCGGTCTAACACTGAAGCTTTCTTT.

The V call is TRBV2, the J call TRBJ1-2, with D tentatively TRBD1 (5 bases). The CDR3 is made up of 15 amino acids. CDR1 is SNHLY, CDR2 FYNNEI, per germline. V was trimmed by 5 bases and J by 1 base, leaving 14 bases between them. CDR3 loop: CASSIQGRSNYGYTF. The CDR3 DNA reads TGTGCCAGCAGTATTCAGGGTCGGAGTAACTATGGCTACACCTTC.